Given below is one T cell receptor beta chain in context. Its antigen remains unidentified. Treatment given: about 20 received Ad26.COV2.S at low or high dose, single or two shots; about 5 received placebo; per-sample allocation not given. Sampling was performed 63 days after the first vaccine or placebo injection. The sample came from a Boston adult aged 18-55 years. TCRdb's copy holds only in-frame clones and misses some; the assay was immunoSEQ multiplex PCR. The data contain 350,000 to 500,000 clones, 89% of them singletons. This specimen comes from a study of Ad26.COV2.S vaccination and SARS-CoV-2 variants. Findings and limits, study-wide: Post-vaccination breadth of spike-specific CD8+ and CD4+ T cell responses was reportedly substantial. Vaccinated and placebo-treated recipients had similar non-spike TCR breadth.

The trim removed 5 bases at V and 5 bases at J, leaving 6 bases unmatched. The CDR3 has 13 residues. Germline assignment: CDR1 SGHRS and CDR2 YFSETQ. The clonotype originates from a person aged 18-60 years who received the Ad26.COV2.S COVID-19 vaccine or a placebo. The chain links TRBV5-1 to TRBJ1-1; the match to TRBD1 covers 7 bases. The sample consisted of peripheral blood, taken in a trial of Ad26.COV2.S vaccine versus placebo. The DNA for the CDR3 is TGCGCCAGCAGGCGGGGACAGACAACTGAAGCTTTCTTT. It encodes CASRRGQTTEAFF.